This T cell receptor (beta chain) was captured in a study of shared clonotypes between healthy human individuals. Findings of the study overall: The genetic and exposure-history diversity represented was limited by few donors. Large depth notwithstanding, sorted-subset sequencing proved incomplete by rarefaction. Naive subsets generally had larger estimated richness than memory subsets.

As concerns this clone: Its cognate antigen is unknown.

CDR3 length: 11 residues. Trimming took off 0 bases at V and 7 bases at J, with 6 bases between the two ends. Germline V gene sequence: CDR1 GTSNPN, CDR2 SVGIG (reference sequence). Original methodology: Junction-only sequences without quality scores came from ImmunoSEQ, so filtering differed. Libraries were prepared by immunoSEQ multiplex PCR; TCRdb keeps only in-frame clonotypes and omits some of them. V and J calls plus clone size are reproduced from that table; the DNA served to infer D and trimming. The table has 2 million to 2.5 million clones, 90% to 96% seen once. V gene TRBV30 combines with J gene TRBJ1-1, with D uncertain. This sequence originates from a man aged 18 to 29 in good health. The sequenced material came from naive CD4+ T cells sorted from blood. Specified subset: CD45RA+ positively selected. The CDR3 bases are TGTGCCTGGAGTGTTATGAATGAAGCTTTCTTT. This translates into CAWSVMNEAFF.